Following are 12 T cell receptor beta chains from one sample sequenced in a study of T cell responses to AZD1222 COVID-19 vaccine (dated by TCRdb to about 2021). In the paper's terms, the time point label means: baseline before first vaccination. The library was generated by the immunoSEQ multiplex PCR assay. Here the immuneACCESS table is served through TCRdb, limited to in-frame sequences with V and J called. Missing clones are a known gap in these copies; in checked studies unresolved V genes cover under half, and the rest lacks a known reason. The sample yields 55,000 to 90,000 clones; 65% to 90% were counted once. The ten largest clones take up under 7% of the sample. This specimen was peripheral blood, taken on day 0 of AZD1222 vaccination. All receptors come from an adult in good health.

This chain uses TRBV3-1 (or the pseudogene TRBV3-2) with TRBJ1-4; 7 nucleotides line up with TRBD1. Trimming took 4 bases from V and 4 from J; bases not matched to a gene: 6. The CDR3 spans 15 residues. Germline V CDR1 and CDR2: LGHDT, YNNKEL (reference sequence). The CDR3 reads CASSPRDRFNEKLFF. DNA for the CDR3: TGTGCCAGCAGCCCCCGGGACAGATTTAATGAAAAACTGTTTTTT.

Only one count was recorded for this clone. V gene TRBV6-5 combines with J gene TRBJ2-5; 9 bases are a match to TRBD2. V was clipped by 9 bases and J by 5 bases; unmatched bases: 10. This CDR3 contains 14 residues. CDR1 MNHEY and CDR2 SVGAGI come from the germline V gene. CDR3 bases: TGTGCCAGTCGCTTAGCGGGGGCGGGTGAGACCCAGTACTTC. As protein: CASRLAGAGETQYF.

This chain links TRBV2 with TRBJ1-1, with D uncertain. CDR3 length: 13 amino acids. CDR1 and CDR2 from the germline V gene are SNHLY and FYNNEI. Between the trimmed V and J ends, which lost 7 bases and 0 bases, there was a span of 9 bases. CDR3 coding DNA: TGTGCCAGCAATCCACTGTTGAACACTGAAGCTTTCTTT. Translated, it gives CASNPLLNTEAFF. Full variable domain (remainder filled in from reference TRBV2 and TRBJ1-1): EPEVTQTPSHQVTQMGQEVILRCVPISNHLYFYWYRQILGQKVEFLVSFYNNEISEKSEIFDDQFSVERPDGSNFTLKIRSTKLEDSAMYFCASNPLLNTEAFFGQGTRLTVV.

This chain uses TRBV7-2 with TRBJ2-7; 7 nucleotides match TRBD1. Trimming cost V 5 bases and J 1 base; bases outside gene matches: 11. Germline V gene sequence: CDR1 SGHTA, CDR2 FQGNSA. This CDR3 comprises 16 residues. The CDR3 sequence: CASSKTGTAASYEQYF. CDR3 in DNA: TGTGCCAGCAGCAAAACCGGGACAGCGGCTTCCTACGAGCAGTACTTC.

V and J are TRBV7-2 and TRBJ2-5; TRBD2 matches at 13 bases. The CDR3 loop spans 16 amino acids. Germline V gives CDR1 SGHTA, CDR2 FQGNSA. Losses at the gene ends were 6 bases for V and 8 bases for J; bases not matched to a gene: 12. For the CDR3, the DNA is TGTGCCAGCAGGAATCAACTAGCGGGGGGGTTTAATACCCAGTACTTC. Amino acid sequence: CASRNQLAGGFNTQYF.

V usage is TRBV7-9 and J usage is TRBJ1-4; no clear D. V was cut by 7 bases and J by 3 bases, with 15 bases left in between. This CDR3 comprises 15 residues. The germline V gene has CDR1 SEHNR and CDR2 FQNEAQ (reference sequence). The CDR3 here is CASTFALRANEKLFF. The CDR3 coding sequence is TGTGCCAGCACCTTCGCACTAAGAGCTAATGAAAAACTGTTTTTT.

Of note for this clone: Other nucleotide sequences from this sample produce the same CDR3. The chain is built from TRBV7-9 and TRBJ1-6, with 7 bases identical to TRBD1. This CDR3 region has 12 residues. Germline lookup yields CDR1 SEHNR and CDR2 FQNEAQ (reference sequence). Germline trimming cut 8 bases from V and 7 bases from J; bases unmatched to any gene: 2. DNA of the CDR3: TGTGCCAGCTCAGGGGGAAATTCACCCCTCCACTTT. Translation gives CASSGGNSPLHF.

The chain joins TRBV2 to TRBJ2-3; D possibly corresponds to TRBD1 (6 bases). Germline values: CDR1 SNHLY, CDR2 FYNNEI. The CDR3 sequence is 13 residues long. Trimming shortened V by 8 bases and J by 1 base, and 10 bases separated the two germline ends. The CDR3 bases are TGTGCCAGCCGGGACACTCGCACAGATACGCAGTATTTT. This sequence encodes CASRDTRTDTQYF.

This clone was seen only a few times. The chain uses TRBV6-5 and TRBJ1-1; possible D gene TRBD1, 5 bases. V gave up 10 bases and J gave up 1 base, with 19 bases separating them. The CDR3 covers 15 residues. In germline, CDR1 is MNHEY, CDR2 SVGAGI. DNA for the CDR3: TGTGCCACCATTAGGAGCGAGGGGAGGAACACTGAAGCTTTCTTT. It yields the protein CATIRSEGRNTEAFF.

The rearrangement links TRBV11-3 to TRBJ1-3; D is uncertain. The germline V and J ends were trimmed by 2 bases and 4 bases, with 6 bases remaining between them. The CDR3 totals 13 residues. Germline values: CDR1 SGHNT, CDR2 YENEEA. CDR3 DNA: TGTGCCAGCAGCTTACCACCAGGAAACACCATATATTTT. It is translated as CASSLPPGNTIYF.

The chain combines TRBV12-3 or TRBV12-4 with TRBJ2-7, with unresolved D. This CDR3 is 12 amino acids long. V was cut by 5 bases and J by 1 base, with 6 bases left in between. For the CDR3, the DNA is TGTGCCAGCAGTCCTTCTTCCTACGAGCAGTACTTC. As protein: CASSPSSYEQYF.

The rearrangement joins TRBV5-4 to TRBJ2-2, with 12 bases lining up with TRBD1. Trimming cost V 2 bases and J 6 bases; bases outside gene matches: 5. Germline lookup yields CDR1 SGHNT and CDR2 YYREEE (reference sequence). The CDR3 covers 16 residues. CDR3 protein: CASSFGGQGAAGELFF. As DNA, the CDR3 is TGTGCCAGCAGCTTCGGGGGACAGGGGGCCGCCGGGGAGCTGTTTTTT. Full variable domain (outside the CDR3, taken from reference TRBV5-4 and TRBJ2-2): ETGVTQSPTHLIKTRGQQVTLRCSSQSGHNTVSWYQQALGQGPQFIFQYYREEENGRGNFPPRFSGLQFPNYSSELNVNALELDDSALYLCASSFGGQGAAGELFFGEGSRLTVL.